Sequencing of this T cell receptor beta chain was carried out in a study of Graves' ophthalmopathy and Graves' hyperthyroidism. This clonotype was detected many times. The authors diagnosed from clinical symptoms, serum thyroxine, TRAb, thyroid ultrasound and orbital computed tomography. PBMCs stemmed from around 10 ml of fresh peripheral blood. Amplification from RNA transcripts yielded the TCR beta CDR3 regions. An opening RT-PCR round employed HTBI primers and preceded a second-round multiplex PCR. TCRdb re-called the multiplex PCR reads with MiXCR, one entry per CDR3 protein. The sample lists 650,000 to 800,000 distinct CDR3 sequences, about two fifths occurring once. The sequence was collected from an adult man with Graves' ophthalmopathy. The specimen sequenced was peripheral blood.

The CDR3 DNA reads TGTGCCAGTAGTACCGCCGTGGGGGGCACCAGGAATTCACCCCTCCACTTT. Amino acids: CASSTAVGGTRNSPLHF. V and J are TRBV19 and TRBJ1-6; D may be TRBD1 (6 bases). CDR3 size: 17 residues. The V gene's germline CDR1 is LNHDA and CDR2 SQIVND (reference sequence). With 4 bases removed from V and 7 bases from J, the gap between germline ends came to 20 bases.